This T cell receptor beta chain was recovered during a study of cytomegalovirus exposure and HLA in healthy donors. Study-level results: Donors were assumed by presence/absence analyses to have roughly uniform sequencing depth. A later analysis associated some 16,000 TCR beta sequences with HLA alleles at a 0.05 false discovery rate.

The PCR had 60 Vbeta and 13 Jbeta primers. Here immunoSEQ multiplex PCR was the method, and the copy in TCRdb shows in-frame clones only, minus some. The profile shows 150,000 to 200,000 clones, more than 65% of them singletons. The junction had 5 bases not matched to a gene; V was cut back by 4 bases and J by 2 bases. The CDR3 sequence is 14 residues long. Germline CDR1 reads SGHRS; CDR2 reads YFSETQ. The count of this clone is one. Its antigen is unknown. V is TRBV5-1 and J is TRBJ2-7; 8 nucleotides match TRBD1. The sequence was obtained from a man between 18 and 29 years old in good health and CMV-seropositive. Sequenced input: PBMCs. The CDR3 here is CASSPGGGTYEQYV. CDR3 bases: TGCGCCAGCAGCCCAGGGGGCGGGACCTACGAGCAGTACGTC.